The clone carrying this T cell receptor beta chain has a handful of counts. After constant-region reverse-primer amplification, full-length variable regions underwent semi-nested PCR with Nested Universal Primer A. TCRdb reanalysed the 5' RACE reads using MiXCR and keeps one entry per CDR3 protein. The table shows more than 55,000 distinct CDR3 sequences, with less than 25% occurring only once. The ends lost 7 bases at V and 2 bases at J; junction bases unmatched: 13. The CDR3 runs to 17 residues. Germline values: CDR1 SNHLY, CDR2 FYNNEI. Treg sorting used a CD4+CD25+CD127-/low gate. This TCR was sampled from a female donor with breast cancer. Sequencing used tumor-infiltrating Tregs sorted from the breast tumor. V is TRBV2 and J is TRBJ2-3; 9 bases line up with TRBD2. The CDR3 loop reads CASKGSLAGDHTDTQYF. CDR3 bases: TGTGCCAGCAAAGGGTCCTTAGCGGGAGATCACACAGATACGCAGTATTTT.